This T cell receptor (beta chain) was retrieved from a study of PD-L1 blockade in urothelial cancer (dated by TCRdb to about 2017). About the full investigation: Every patient began therapy in the mid-2010s and was given atezolizumab 1,200 mg intravenously every 3 weeks. Roughly ten patients achieved durable clinical benefit and some 21 did not. An exploratory multi-omic analysis was conducted of the somatic, immune and clinical correlates of response to PD-L1 blockade with atezolizumab in urothelial cancer. Twenty-nine patients had pretreatment blood TCR-seq, about 25 had at least one posttreatment blood collection, and about 25 had tumor TCR-seq. Pretreatment tumor samples, along with matched peripheral blood serially collected before and after atezolizumab treatment, were subjected to TCR sequencing. Blood samples were analyzed at two time points: 3 weeks after treatment start (second dose) and 6 weeks after treatment start. Progression-free survival longer than 6 months counted as durable clinical benefit, and TCR features were additionally tested against both progression-free and overall survival. Patients had an ECOG performance status of 0 or 1 and had received between 0 and 3 prior chemotherapy regimens. Blood samples gave median yields of about 140,000 T cells and approximately 80,000 unique TCRs, along with a median clonality of 0.080. In the same patients, pretreatment tumors underwent whole exome sequencing and RNA sequencing in addition to TCR sequencing. About 90% of the 29 patients were males with bladder-origin urothelial cancer, and about 60% of the 29 reported a prior smoking history. The investigation overall reported the following: Among patients with durable benefit, tumor-associated TCR clones showed greater expansion in peripheral blood 3 weeks after treatment started (n of about 20, p = 0.022). Improved progression-free and overall survival was found to be associated with pretreatment peripheral blood TCR clonality below the median. Small sample size (n ≈ 27) and many exploratory analyses mean the results are intended to be hypothesis-generating.

Including the terminal cysteine and phenylalanine, the CDR3 comprises 14 residues. Here the CDR3 DNA is all that survives: 42 bases in frame from base 1. The junction shows trimming of 6 bases on V and 1 base on J, and the gene matches do not reach 4 bases of it. The germline V gene gives CDR1 as MDHEN and CDR2 as SYDVKM. Worth noting for this clone: Its specific antigen is unknown. Per-nucleotide qualities are absent, and no much larger clonotype sits a single base away.

What the time point label conveys for this sample: pretreatment peripheral blood. The cohort included some 30 patients with locally advanced or metastatic urothelial carcinoma who were treated at Memorial Sloan Kettering on a trial protocol. Peripheral blood mononuclear cells were collected pretreatment and during treatment, with between 1 and 8 total time points obtained per patient. The Qiagen DNeasy Blood extraction kit was used to purify genomic DNA from total PBMCs and tumor samples. PBMCs were collected pretreatment and during treatment, and were isolated and stored as previously described. Synthetic TCR analog templates were spiked into each PCR to estimate absolute template abundance from read counts. TCRbeta CDR3 regions were amplified from genomic DNA with bias-controlled V and J gene primers using the immunoSEQ assay. Sequencing of rearranged TCRbeta segments was done at approximately 20X coverage. In the paper's pipeline: Clustering was used to correct sequencing errors, and CDR3s were annotated against IMGT to assign V, D and J genes. Downstream analyses used only productive TCRbeta rearrangements, leaving out any out-of-frame or stop-codon sequences. Clonality was calculated as one minus the Shannon entropy normalized by the log of the number of unique productive sequences. Fisher's exact test with Benjamini-Hochberg correction, at a threshold of adjusted p below 0.01, was used to find clones that differed between time points or between blood and tumor. This is the immuneACCESS table as TCRdb keeps it, with only in-frame sequences that have V and J called. A part of the clones is gone; compared with another copy, unresolved V genes explain less than half, and the rest is unexplained. D and trimming come from the DNA, and the V and J calls and clone size come from that table. For this sample the table gives 55,000 to 80,000 clones, of which about 90% were detected only once. Under 15% of the sample is taken by the ten largest.

The V gene is TRBV28 and the J gene is TRBJ2-3; TRBD2 matches 7 bases in the middle. The starting material was PBMCs, obtained around atezolizumab (anti-PD-L1) treatment. The origin of this receptor is a man in his fifties or sixties with urothelial cancer. The CDR3 in this case is CASRGGAGTDTQYF. The DNA sequence reads TGTGCCAGCAGGGGAGGGGCCGGCACAGATACGCAGTATTTT.